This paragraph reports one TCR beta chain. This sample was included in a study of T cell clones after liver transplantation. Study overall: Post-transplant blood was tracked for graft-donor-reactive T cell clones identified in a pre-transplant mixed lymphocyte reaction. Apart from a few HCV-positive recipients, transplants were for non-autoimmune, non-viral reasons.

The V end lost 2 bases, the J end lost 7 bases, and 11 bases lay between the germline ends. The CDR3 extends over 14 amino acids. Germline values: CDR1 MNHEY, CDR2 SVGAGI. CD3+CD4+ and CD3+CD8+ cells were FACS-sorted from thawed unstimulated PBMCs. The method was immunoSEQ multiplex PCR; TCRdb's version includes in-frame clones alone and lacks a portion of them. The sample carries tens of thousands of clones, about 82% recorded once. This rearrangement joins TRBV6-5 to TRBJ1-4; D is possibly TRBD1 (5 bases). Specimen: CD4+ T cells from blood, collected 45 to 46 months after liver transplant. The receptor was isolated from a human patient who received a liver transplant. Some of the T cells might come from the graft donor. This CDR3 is CASSYRGSGEKLFF. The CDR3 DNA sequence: TGTGCCAGCAGTTACAGGGGCTCCGGTGAAAAACTGTTTTTT.